The 20 T cell receptor beta chains below come from one sample, sequenced in a study of blood T cell repertoires in COVID-19. Profiling relied on immunoSEQ multiplex PCR, and the TCRdb table lists in-frame clones only, not all of them. The sample lists 350,000 or so clones, around 87% occurring once. Sample: peripheral blood. Receptor source: a woman aged 25 to 39 with COVID-19, enrolled during active disease.

J is TRBJ2-7 and V is TRBV2, with D perhaps TRBD2 (5 bases). CDR1 is SNHLY, CDR2 FYNNEI, per germline. The CDR3 contains 13 residues. V was pared by 8 bases and J by 4 bases, with 15 bases between. Here the CDR3 DNA reads TGTGCCAGCTCAGAGGGTTGGCATTACGAGCAGTACTTC. Translated: CASSEGWHYEQYF.

The chain has TRBV6-8 and TRBJ1-3, with 10 positions matching TRBD1. CDR1 is MNHGY and CDR2 is SAAAGT in the germline V gene. V was pared by 3 bases and J by 4 bases, with 6 bases of the junction left unmatched. The CDR3 is made up of 16 amino acids. CDR3 in amino acids: CASSYRDRGVGNTIYF. In DNA, the CDR3 is TGTGCCAGCAGTTATCGGGACAGGGGCGTAGGAAACACCATATATTTT.

This chain connects TRBV30 to TRBJ2-2; tentative D call: TRBD2 (5 bases). V lost 3 bases, J lost 6 bases, and 20 bases lay in between. This CDR3 spans 16 amino acids. CDR1 and CDR2 from the germline V gene are GTSNPN and SVGIG (reference sequence). CDR3 residues: CAWSTPPTSIAGELFF. CDR3 nucleotide sequence: TGTGCCTGGAGCACCCCTCCCACTAGTATCGCCGGGGAGCTGTTTTTT. The full variable domain, with the rest looked up from reference TRBV30 and TRBJ2-2, is SQTIHQWPATLVQPVGSPLSLECTVEGTSNPNLYWYRQAAGRGLQLLFYSVGIGQISSEVPQNLSASRPQDRQFILSSKKLLLSDSGFYLCAWSTPPTSIAGELFFGEGSRLTVL.

This clone was seen just once. The rearrangement joins TRBV24-1 to TRBJ2-1, with a possible D match to TRBD1 (6 bases). In germline, CDR1 is KGHDR, CDR2 SFDVKD. This CDR3 has 14 amino acids. With 9 bases removed from V and 4 bases from J, the gap between germline ends came to 15 bases. CDR3 in amino acids: CATSRTENYNEQFF. The DNA for the CDR3 is TGTGCCACCTCACGGACAGAAAATTACAATGAGCAGTTCTTC.

The chain links TRBV30 to TRBJ2-5; D is possibly TRBD2 (8 bases). There are 14 residues in the CDR3. Trimming pared 5 bases from V and 4 bases from J, leaving 17 bases between. Germline V lookup: CDR1 GTSNPN, CDR2 SVGIG (reference sequence). CDR3 nucleotide sequence: TGTGCCTGGTCATACGGGAGGGGGCGAGAGACCCAGTACTTC. It translates to CAWSYGRGRETQYF.

This clone came up once. The chain uses TRBV28 and TRBJ2-5; D unresolved. V was clipped by 7 bases and J by 7 bases, with 16 bases between them. Germline V gene sequence: CDR1 MDHEN, CDR2 SYDVKM. The CDR3 has 13 amino acids. CDR3 amino acids: CASTPTYTGTQYF. The DNA of the CDR3 is TGTGCCAGCACCCCGACTTACACGGGGACCCAGTACTTC.

This clone was picked up one time. The chain recombines TRBV28 with TRBJ1-1; D perhaps matches TRBD1 (6 bases). There are 15 residues in the CDR3. Trimming cost V 6 bases and J 4 bases, with 18 bases left between them. CDR1 and CDR2 (germline): MDHEN, SYDVKM. CDR3 residues: CASSPPDRSGTEAFF. The CDR3 DNA sequence: TGTGCCAGCAGCCCCCCTGACAGGTCCGGCACTGAAGCTTTCTTT.

The chain is built from TRBV28 and TRBJ1-5; perhaps TRBD1 as D (6 bases). Germline CDR1 reads MDHEN; CDR2 reads SYDVKM. The CDR3 length is 15 residues. With 5 bases removed from V and 5 bases from J, the gap between germline ends came to 16 bases. As DNA, the CDR3 is TGTGCCAGCAGTGGATCAGGGGACCCATATCAGCCCCAGCATTTT. This gives the protein CASSGSGDPYQPQHF.

This clone has only one observation. This sequence joins TRBV11-2 and TRBJ2-7, with TRBD2 identical over 8 bases. Germline V gene data show CDR1 as SGHAT and CDR2 as FQNNGV. There are 16 residues in the CDR3. J lost 5 bases, V lost 2 bases, and 11 bases had no gene match. CDR3 DNA sequence: TGTGCCAGCAGCTTAAAGGGGGGACTAGATGAAAACGAGCAGTACTTC. It codes for CASSLKGGLDENEQYF.

The genes are TRBV27 and TRBJ2-7; 7 positions match TRBD1. Losses at the gene ends were 6 bases for V and 2 bases for J; bases not matched to a gene: 7. The CDR3 length is 14 residues. Per the germline V gene, CDR1 is MNHEY and CDR2 is SMNVEV (reference sequence). The CDR3 sequence: CASRVRGLAYEQYF. CDR3 nucleotides: TGTGCCAGCAGAGTTAGGGGGCTAGCCTACGAGCAGTACTTC.

The CDR3 loop is CASSLTPGTSWGHEQFF. The CDR3 bases are TGTGCCAGCAGCTTAACTCCCGGGACTAGCTGGGGGCATGAGCAGTTCTTC. V is TRBV7-3 and J is TRBJ2-1; 9 bases map to TRBD2. Germline V gene data show CDR1 as SGHTA and CDR2 as FQGTGA. The length of the CDR3 is 17 residues. The V gene end was trimmed by 0 bases and the J gene end by 8 bases; junction bases not matched to a gene: 11.

The V and J genes are TRBV7-6 and TRBJ2-7; 12 bases are shared with TRBD2. The germline gives CDR1 SGHVS, CDR2 FNYEAQ. V lost 5 bases and J lost 7; bases outside the gene matches: 9. The CDR3 runs to 15 residues. CDR3 residues: CASSDLAGGPEEQYF. CDR3 bases: TGTGCCAGCAGCGACCTAGCGGGAGGGCCTGAAGAGCAGTACTTC.

This chain links TRBV6-5 with TRBJ1-4, with D maybe TRBD1 (6 bases). The germline V gene has CDR1 MNHEY and CDR2 SVGAGI. With 5 bases removed from V and 7 bases from J, the gap between germline ends came to 17 bases. This CDR3 is built from 15 residues. The CDR3, as DNA: TGTGCCAGCAGTCTACCGACAGGCCCCTCTGAAAAACTGTTTTTT. Amino acid sequence: CASSLPTGPSEKLFF.

This clone has just a few counts. The chain has TRBV7-6 and TRBJ2-7; 10 nucleotides agree with TRBD2. The CDR3 loop spans 17 amino acids. Trimming cost V 5 bases and J 0 bases; bases outside gene matches: 10. Per the germline V gene, CDR1 is SGHVS and CDR2 is FNYEAQ. The chain's CDR3 is CASSRGVASGSSYEQYF. CDR3 nucleotides: TGTGCCAGCAGCCGGGGGGTGGCTAGCGGGAGCTCCTACGAGCAGTACTTC.

V gene TRBV12-3 or TRBV12-4 combines with J gene TRBJ2-5; 8 nucleotides line up with TRBD2. The V and J ends lost 6 bases and 7 bases, in that order; junction bases with no gene match: 7. CDR3 length equals 13 residues. CDR3 amino acids: CASSKGTSGTQYF. CDR3 nucleotide sequence: TGTGCCAGCAGCAAAGGGACTAGTGGGACCCAGTACTTC.

The chain couples TRBV7-3 to TRBJ2-7; 7 bases line up with TRBD1. The CDR3 sequence is 13 residues long. V gave up 4 bases and J gave up 5 bases; unmatched junction bases: 5. CDR1 and CDR2 from the germline V gene are SGHTA and FQGTGA. The CDR3, as DNA: TGTGCCAGCAGCTCGACAGGGTGGGACGAGCAGTACTTC. Its protein is CASSSTGWDEQYF.

DNA of the CDR3: TGTGCCAGCAGTTTGACTAGCGAACCGACTCGCTACGAGCAGTACTTC. Amino acid sequence: CASSLTSEPTRYEQYF. The J gene is TRBJ2-7, the V gene TRBV6-6; 8 nucleotides agree with TRBD2. This CDR3 region has 16 residues. Germline CDR1 and CDR2: MNHNY and SVGAGI (reference sequence). The trim removed 4 bases at V and 3 bases at J, leaving 11 bases unmatched.

This chain links TRBV27 with TRBJ1-1, with a weak D call TRBD1 (5 bases). The V and J ends lost 5 bases and 0 bases respectively, with 10 bases between them. Germline values: CDR1 MNHEY, CDR2 SMNVEV (reference sequence). This CDR3 is built from 14 residues. CDR3 coding DNA: TGTGCCAGCAGTCTAACAGGCTTGAACACTGAAGCTTTCTTT. Translation: CASSLTGLNTEAFF.

The rearrangement links TRBV30 to TRBJ2-7; D may be TRBD2 (5 bases). In germline, CDR1 is GTSNPN, CDR2 SVGIG (reference sequence). CDR3 size: 11 residues. Trimming took off 5 bases at V and 2 bases at J, with 7 bases between the two ends. In DNA, the CDR3 is TGTGCCTGGGGAGGTACCTACGAGCAGTACTTC. Its translation: CAWGGTYEQYF.

V usage is TRBV28 and J usage is TRBJ2-7, with 15 bases matching TRBD2. The V and J ends lost 6 bases and 1 base, in that order; junction bases with no gene match: 10. The CDR3 is 18 residues long. CDR1 and CDR2 (germline): MDHEN, SYDVKM. The chain's CDR3 is CASRGGTSGRFRSYEQYF. CDR3 DNA sequence: TGTGCCAGCAGGGGAGGGACTAGCGGGAGGTTCCGGTCCTACGAGCAGTACTTC. The complete variable domain, with remaining parts taken from reference TRBV28 and TRBJ2-7, reads DVKVTQSSRYLVKRTGEKVFLECVQDMDHENMFWYRQDPGLGLRLIYFSYDVKMKEKGDIPEGYSVSREKKERFSLILESASTNQTSMYLCASRGGTSGRFRSYEQYFGPGTRLTVT.